Each of the 3 T cell receptor beta chains below was sequenced from the same sample in a study of T cells in women clearing cervical HPV infection. Profiled with immunoSEQ multiplex PCR; TCRdb holds only in-frame clones, not every one. This table holds about 39,000 clones. The material sequenced was blood buffy coat. These receptors all come from a woman aged 18 to 75 with a cervical HPV16 infection that either progressed to CIN3+ or cleared (not recorded which).

To note about this clone: The CDR3 is cut off 3 residues early in the read; its end comes from the germline J gene. This chain joins TRBV6-1 and TRBJ1-2, with 9 bases fitting TRBD1. The V gene end was trimmed by 4 bases and the J gene end by 6 bases; junction bases not matched to a gene: 9. The CDR3 is 15 amino acids. CDR1 and CDR2 from the germline V gene are MNHNS and SASEGT. The sequenced part of the CDR3 DNA is TGTGCCAGCAGTGCCACTCCCGGACAGGGGCATGGC. Amino acid sequence: CASSATPGQGHG. Given in full, the CDR3 is CASSATPGQGHGYTF.

In regard to this clone: The CDR3 extends 3 residues past the end of the read, so its final part is completed from the germline J gene. This rearrangement joins TRBV11-2 to TRBJ1-2; D uncertain. The CDR3 runs 13 residues. The germline V gene has CDR1 SGHAT and CDR2 FQNNGV. V gave up 6 bases and J gave up 2 bases, with 10 bases separating them. The CDR3 protein is CASSSGRNYGYTF. Incomplete CDR3 DNA: TGTGCCAGCAGTAGCGGCAGGAACTATGGC.

On this clone itself: The sequenced fragment ends 3 residues before the CDR3 boundary, so the rest is inferred from the germline J gene. The chain couples TRBV7-9 to TRBJ1-2, with D unclear. The CDR3 has 14 amino acids. The germline V and J ends were trimmed by 5 bases and 2 bases, with 12 bases remaining between them. From germline, CDR1 is SEHNR and CDR2 FQNEAQ (reference sequence). This CDR3 reads CASSESGVNYGYTF. The CDR3 DNA, read in part, is TGTGCCAGCAGCGAGTCCGGGGTAAACTATGGC.